The 15 T cell receptor beta chains below were found in one sample sequenced in a study of blood T cell repertoires in COVID-19. Clones were read by immunoSEQ multiplex PCR, and TCRdb kept only the in-frame ones, dropping some. The repertoire holds 250,000 to 300,000 clones, with around 89% as singletons. Specimen: peripheral blood. These receptors were collected from a man aged 40-55 years with acute or convalescent COVID-19.

This clone turned up a few times. The V call is TRBV30, the J call TRBJ2-2, with 9 bases matching TRBD2. The CDR3 length is 15 residues. Germline V CDR1 and CDR2: GTSNPN, SVGIG (reference sequence). With 0 bases clipped from V and 6 bases from J, the junction kept 5 bases outside the gene matches. This CDR3 reads CAWSVAGGMAGELFF. The CDR3, as DNA: TGTGCCTGGAGTGTAGCGGGGGGCATGGCCGGGGAGCTGTTTTTT.

The chain has TRBV3-1 (or the pseudogene TRBV3-2) and TRBJ1-2; TRBD1 is a possible D gene (5 bases). Trimming shortened V by 4 bases and J by 5 bases, and 14 bases separated the two germline ends. CDR3 length equals 14 residues. Per germline, CDR1 LGHDT and CDR2 YNNKEL (reference sequence). The CDR3 region is CASSPDRPLYGYTF. The DNA for the CDR3 is TGTGCCAGCAGCCCCGACAGACCGCTTTATGGCTACACCTTC.

The CDR3 loop is CASSVRGSGANVLTF. CDR3 nucleotide sequence: TGTGCCAGCAGCGTTAGGGGCTCTGGGGCCAACGTCCTGACTTTC. This chain uses TRBV9 with TRBJ2-6; perhaps TRBD1 as D (5 bases). Germline V CDR1 and CDR2: SGDLS, YYNGEE. The CDR3 has 15 amino acids. V was cut by 2 bases and J by 0 bases, with 6 bases left in between.

The CDR3 DNA reads TGTGCCAGCTCGCGACTAGCGGGGAGTAACAATGAGCAGTTCTTC. Translated, it gives CASSRLAGSNNEQFF. V is TRBV18 and J is TRBJ2-1; 11 bases line up with TRBD2. CDR3 length equals 15 residues. V shed 6 bases, J shed 5 bases, and the junction held 6 bases outside the gene matches. Germline V CDR1 and CDR2: KGHSH, LQKENI.

This chain links TRBV7-3 with TRBJ1-2; TRBD1 agrees at 10 bases. Germline CDR1 and CDR2: SGHTA and FQGTGA. The CDR3 loop spans 15 amino acids. Unmatched junction bases numbered 10, after V lost 4 bases and J lost 8 bases. CDR3 sequence (DNA): TGTGCCAGCAGCTCCCCCGGGACAGGGGTTCAGGGCTACACCTTC. Protein sequence: CASSSPGTGVQGYTF.

This sequence joins TRBV2 and TRBJ2-1, with 12 bases lining up with TRBD2. Losses at the gene ends were 6 bases for V and 4 bases for J; bases not matched to a gene: 7. In germline, CDR1 is SNHLY, CDR2 FYNNEI. This CDR3 is built from 16 residues. This chain's CDR3 is CASRGGLAGFYNEQFF. The CDR3 DNA reads TGTGCCAGCAGGGGAGGACTAGCGGGATTTTACAATGAGCAGTTCTTC.

The chain joins TRBV29-1 to TRBJ2-7; maybe TRBD1 (6 bases). V lost 5 bases and J lost 2, with 10 bases in between. Germline V gene data show CDR1 as SQVTM and CDR2 as ANQGSEA. This CDR3 spans 12 amino acids. CDR3 residues: CSVQGSPYEQYF. CDR3 nucleotides: TGCAGCGTTCAGGGGTCACCCTACGAGCAGTACTTC.

J is TRBJ2-1 and V is TRBV24-1; TRBD1 matches 9 bases. V dropped 1 base and J dropped 4; count of bases not matched to a gene: 19. This CDR3 has 21 residues. CDR1 is KGHDR, CDR2 SFDVKD, per germline. The CDR3 nucleotides read TGTGCCACCAGTGATTTCCCCATTCATACAGGGGGCGAAATGGCTTACAATGAGCAGTTCTTC. It yields the protein CATSDFPIHTGGEMAYNEQFF.

This rearrangement joins TRBV6-5 to TRBJ1-5, with D uncertain. V lost 8 bases and J lost 5, with 13 bases in between. CDR1 and CDR2 (germline): MNHEY, SVGAGI. This CDR3 has 13 residues. The CDR3 nucleotides are TGTGCCAGCCGAATCGGGTTGGATCAGCCCCAGCATTTT. This gives the protein CASRIGLDQPQHF.

The chain joins TRBV9 to TRBJ1-2; no firm D call. Deletions cut 0 bases from V and 0 bases from J, with 9 bases between. The CDR3 runs 15 residues. Germline V gives CDR1 SGDLS, CDR2 YYNGEE. The CDR3 sequence: CASSVEAGPNYGYTF. DNA of the CDR3: TGTGCCAGCAGCGTAGAGGCAGGTCCTAACTATGGCTACACCTTC.

The V gene is TRBV6-5, the J gene TRBJ2-1; 12 bases agree with TRBD1. CDR3 length: 12 amino acids. V shed 10 bases and J 10 bases; nucleotides not matched to a gene: 5. CDR1 and CDR2 (germline): MNHEY, SVGAGI. As DNA, the CDR3 is TGTGCCACCGGGACAGGGGGCGGGGAGCAGTTCTTC. This codes for CATGTGGGEQFF.

This clone has just one count. This chain's CDR3 is CAIQAGVREKLFF. The CDR3, as DNA: TGTGCCATCCAGGCAGGGGTAAGGGAAAAACTGTTTTTT. The chain links TRBV10-3 to TRBJ1-4; tentatively, D is TRBD1 (6 bases). This CDR3 is built from 13 residues. The ends were cut back, 8 bases at V and 8 bases at J, with 15 bases in the middle. Germline V CDR1 and CDR2: ENHRY, SYGVKD.

The genes are TRBV5-5 and TRBJ2-7; TRBD1 agrees at 12 bases. V trimming: 5 bases; J trimming: 6 bases; junction bases outside the gene matches: 12. From germline, CDR1 is SGHKS and CDR2 YYEKEE (reference sequence). This CDR3 comprises 16 residues. The CDR3, as DNA: TGTGCCAGCAGTCCCGGGACAGGGGGCCCCGGTCCCGAGCAGTACTTC. Translating it yields CASSPGTGGPGPEQYF.

This sequence joins TRBV12-5 and TRBJ2-1; 8 bases match TRBD1. The germline CDR1 and CDR2 sequences are LGHNT and FRNRAP. V trimming: 7 bases; J trimming: 7 bases; junction bases outside the gene matches: 9. CDR3 length: 14 residues. CDR3 nucleotides: TGTGCTAGTGCCCTGGACAGGGTTTATAATGAGCAGTTCTTC. It translates to CASALDRVYNEQFF. Drawing the rest from reference TRBV12-5 and TRBJ2-1, the complete variable domain is DARVTQTPRHKVTEMGQEVTMRCQPILGHNTVFWYRQTMMQGLELLAYFRNRAPLDDSGMPKDRFSAEMPDATLATLKIQPSEPRDSAVYFCASALDRVYNEQFFGPGTRLTVL.

This chain connects TRBV4-2 to TRBJ2-7; 8 nucleotides align to TRBD1. Per the germline V gene, CDR1 is LGHNA and CDR2 is YNFKEQ. The CDR3 is 16 residues long. The junction had 7 bases not matched to a gene; V was cut back by 0 bases and J by 3 bases. The CDR3 sequence: CASSQDPQGAYYEQYF. The CDR3 coding sequence is TGTGCCAGCAGCCAAGATCCGCAGGGGGCCTACTACGAGCAGTACTTC.